This is a list of T cell receptor beta chains from one sample in a study of vaccination effects on CD4 cells after COVID-19. Their recognized antigens are unknown. The assay was immunoSEQ multiplex PCR, and TCRdb's table has in-frame clones only and misses some. The table has about 46,000 clones, over 60% seen once; the top ten hold approximately 16%. Sequenced here: CD4+ T cells from PBMCs cultured with HCoV-OC43 spike peptides, sampled after COVID-19 vaccination. These receptors came from a human donor who received a COVID-19 vaccine. Each CDR3 is given with its conserved first and last residue. A D gene is named only where the DNA matches it firmly. Not all rows give a size; the values are once, few, many and, for expanded clones, a class.

V gene	D gene	clone size	J gene	CDR3 DNA	CDR3 protein
TRBV18	-	-	TRBJ2-5	TGTGCCAGCTCACCACCGGGGGAAGAGACCCAGTACTTC	CASSPPGEETQYF
TRBV5-1	-	-	TRBJ1-3	TGCGCCAGCAGCCCATCAGGGCCCGACAGAAACACCATATATTTT	CASSPSGPDRNTIYF
TRBV6-5	TRBD2	-	TRBJ2-1	TGTGCCAGCACCCGAGGGAGGGGATACAATGAGCAGTTCTTC	CASTRGRGYNEQFF
TRBV15	TRBD1	-	TRBJ1-1	TGTGCCACCAGCAGAGGGGACAGGCTGAACACTGAAGCTTTCTTT	CATSRGDRLNTEAFF
TRBV5-1	-	-	TRBJ2-7	TGCGCCAGCAGCTTTCAAGACCCTGCCTACGAGCAGTACTTC	CASSFQDPAYEQYF
TRBV7-8	-	-	TRBJ2-2	TGTGCCGGCGAGAGAGAGGGAATGGGTACCGGGGAGCTGTTTTTT	CAGEREGMGTGELFF
TRBV10-2	-	-	TRBJ1-1	TGCGCCAGCAGGAGGACAGTGAACACTGAAGCTTTCTTT	CASRRTVNTEAFF
TRBV5-1	TRBD1	-	TRBJ2-7	TGCGCCAGCAGCTCCCCGGACAGGGTCTACGAGCAGTACTTC	CASSSPDRVYEQYF
TRBV5-6	TRBD1	-	TRBJ2-7	TGTGCCAGCAGCGCCTACAGGGGGGCCTACGAGCAGTACTTC	CASSAYRGAYEQYF
TRBV5-1	TRBD1	-	TRBJ2-7	TGCGCCAGCAGTCCGACAGGGAACACCTACGAGCAGTACTTC	CASSPTGNTYEQYF
TRBV6-5	TRBD1	-	TRBJ2-7	TGTGCCAGCAGTCCGACAGGGGAAATCTACGAGCAGTACTTC	CASSPTGEIYEQYF
TRBV5-1	TRBD2	-	TRBJ2-7	TGCGCCAGCAGCTTGGGCCCCTCGGGACTAGCGGGCGGCGAGCAGTACTTC	CASSLGPSGLAGGEQYF
TRBV5-5	-	-	TRBJ1-1	TGTGCCAGCAGCTTATTACAGGGGAACACTGAAGCTTTCTTT	CASSLLQGNTEAFF
TRBV28	TRBD2	-	TRBJ2-5	TGTGCCAGCAGCCCAGCGGGAGGGCAAGAGACCCAGTACTTC	CASSPAGGQETQYF
TRBV6-5	-	-	TRBJ1-2	TGTGCCAGCAGAACAGGGACCGACTATGGCTACACCTTC	CASRTGTDYGYTF
TRBV19	-	-	TRBJ1-1	TGTGCCAGTAGTAAAAGAAAAACGGCCTTGGAAGCTTTCTTT	CASSKRKTALEAFF
TRBV5-1	-	-	TRBJ2-1	TGCGCCAGCAGCTTGCAATTACGGGAGTTGGGTGAGCAGTTCTTC	CASSLQLRELGEQFF
TRBV2	-	-	TRBJ1-3	TGTGCCAGCAGTGGAAGCCGGCGGAGCTCTGGAAACACCATATATTTT	CASSGSRRSSGNTIYF
TRBV20-1	-	-	TRBJ2-5	TGCAGTGCTAGAAACCTAGAGACCCAGTACTTC	CSARNLETQYF
TRBV27	-	-	TRBJ2-7	TGTGCCAGCAGTCAACACGGGAGTTCAGTCCCAGTTGGTTCCTACGAGCAGTACTTC	CASSQHGSSVPVGSYEQYF
TRBV10-1	-	few	TRBJ1-2	TGCGCCAGCAGCCTGGGACAAGACTATGGCTACACCTTC	CASSLGQDYGYTF
TRBV6-5	-	-	TRBJ1-6	TGTGCCAGCAGGCGGACTTCGACGAATTCACCCCTCCACTTT	CASRRTSTNSPLHF
TRBV9	-	-	TRBJ2-5	TGTGCCAGCAGCGGGGGGTCCATCACCCAAGAGACCCAGTACTTC	CASSGGSITQETQYF
TRBV5-3	-	few	TRBJ1-1	TGTGCCAGAAGCGGCAACGGCAAGAACACTGAAGCTTTCTTT	CARSGNGKNTEAFF
TRBV19	TRBD1	-	TRBJ2-7	TGTGCCAGTAGTATAACCGGGACAGGGTTTTTCGAGCAGTACTTC	CASSITGTGFFEQYF
TRBV3-1/TRBV3-2	-	once	TRBJ2-1	TGTGCCAGCAGCCAAGGCATAGGGGGGGTTTACAATGAGCAGTTCTTC	CASSQGIGGVYNEQFF
TRBV29-1	-	-	TRBJ2-5	TGCAGCGTAGCCCAATTCCAAGAGACCCAGTACTTC	CSVAQFQETQYF
TRBV7-8	-	-	TRBJ1-3	TGTGCCAGCAGCTTAGTGTACTCTGGAAACACCATATATTTT	CASSLVYSGNTIYF
TRBV7-9	-	-	TRBJ1-4	TGTGCCAGCAGGACCGGGACCTTAAATGAAAAACTGTTTTTT	CASRTGTLNEKLFF
TRBV7-8	TRBD2	-	TRBJ2-1	TGTGCCAGCAGCCCCGAACTAGCGGAAGGCAATGAGCAGTTCTTC	CASSPELAEGNEQFF
TRBV14	-	-	TRBJ1-1	TGTGCCAGCAGCCAAAACCACCAGGCGGGTTACACGAGCACTGAAGCTTTCTTT	CASSQNHQAGYTSTEAFF
TRBV9	-	-	TRBJ2-3	TGTGCCAGCAGCGAGGGTGGGGTACGCACAGATACGCAGTATTTT	CASSEGGVRTDTQYF
TRBV4-1	-	-	TRBJ1-3	TGCGCCAGCAGCCAAGATGGAGGGGCCTCTGGAAACACCATATATTTT	CASSQDGGASGNTIYF
TRBV6-2/TRBV6-3	TRBD2	-	TRBJ2-7	TGTGCCAGCAGTTATAACGCGGGGGGGGCCTACGAGCAGTACTTC	CASSYNAGGAYEQYF
TRBV27	TRBD2	-	TRBJ2-1	TGTGCCAGCAGTTTATATGTGACTAGCGGGGGGGATGAGCAGTTCTTC	CASSLYVTSGGDEQFF
TRBV5-1	-	-	TRBJ1-1	TGCGCCAGCAGCTTGGGGGGTTCAGGGGATTTGAACACTGAAGCTTTCTTT	CASSLGGSGDLNTEAFF